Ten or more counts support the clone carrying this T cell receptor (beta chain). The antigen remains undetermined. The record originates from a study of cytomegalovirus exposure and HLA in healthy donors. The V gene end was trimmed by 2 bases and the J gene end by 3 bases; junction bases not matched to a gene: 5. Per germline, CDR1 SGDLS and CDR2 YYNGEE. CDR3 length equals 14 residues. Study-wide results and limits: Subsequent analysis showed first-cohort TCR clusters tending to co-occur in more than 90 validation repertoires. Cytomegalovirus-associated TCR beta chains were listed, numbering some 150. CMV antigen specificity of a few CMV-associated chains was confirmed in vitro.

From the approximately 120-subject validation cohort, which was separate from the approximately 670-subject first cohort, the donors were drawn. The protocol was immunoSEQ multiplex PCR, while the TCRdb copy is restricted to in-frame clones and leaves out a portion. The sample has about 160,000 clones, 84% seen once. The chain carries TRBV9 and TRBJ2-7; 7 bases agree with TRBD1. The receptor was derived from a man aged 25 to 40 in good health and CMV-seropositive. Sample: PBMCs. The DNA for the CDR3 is TGTGCCAGCAGCGTCCGGGACAGCTACTACGAGCAGTACTTC. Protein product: CASSVRDSYYEQYF.